These T cell receptor beta chains were read from a single sample in a study of blood T cell repertoires in COVID-19. Clones were read by immunoSEQ multiplex PCR, and TCRdb kept only the in-frame ones, dropping some. Here the sample spans 200,000 to 300,000 clones, just under 90% being singletons. Specimen: peripheral blood. Receptors were obtained from a woman between 40 and 55 years old with acute or convalescent COVID-19. CDR3s include the opening cysteine and the closing phenylalanine or tryptophan. Each record gives: J gene, D gene, clone size, V gene, CDR3 protein, CDR3 DNA. D genes are given only for firm matches. For some rows the clone size is stated as once, few or many, or as a class when expanded; others skip it.

TRBJ1-6	.	.	TRBV10-3	CAISESVSSPLHF	TGTGCCATCAGTGAGTCCGTTAGTTCACCCCTCCACTTT
TRBJ2-5	TRBD2	.	TRBV6-5	CASSPSGLAVETQYF	TGTGCCAGCAGTCCGTCGGGACTAGCGGTGGAGACCCAGTACTTC
TRBJ1-1	.	.	TRBV20-1	CSAGRNTEAFF	TGCAGTGCGGGGCGGAACACTGAAGCTTTCTTT
TRBJ2-4	.	.	TRBV5-8	CASSLEYGTEAKNIQYF	TGTGCCAGCAGCTTGGAGTACGGGACTGAAGCCAAAAACATTCAGTACTTC
TRBJ1-3	.	.	TRBV4-1	CASSPGMAKGSGNTIYF	TGCGCCAGCAGCCCGGGGATGGCAAAAGGCAGTGGAAACACCATATATTTT
TRBJ1-2	.	.	TRBV12-3/TRBV12-4	CASSSSLNYGYTF	TGTGCCAGCAGTTCCTCACTTAACTATGGCTACACCTTC
TRBJ1-3	.	.	TRBV6-5	CASSYSISSGNTIYF	TGTGCCAGCAGTTACTCAATTAGCTCTGGAAACACCATATATTTT
TRBJ2-1	.	once	TRBV9	CASSVSTLNEQFF	TGTGCCAGCAGCGTATCCACTCTAAATGAGCAGTTCTTC
TRBJ1-4	.	.	TRBV5-1	CASSLTATNEKLFF	TGCGCCAGCAGCTTAACAGCAACTAATGAAAAACTGTTTTTT
TRBJ1-1	.	few	TRBV7-8	CASSFPQGMNTEAFF	TGTGCCAGCAGCTTCCCACAGGGCATGAACACTGAAGCTTTCTTT
TRBJ1-6	.	.	TRBV15	CATSRRYNSPLHF	TGTGCCACCAGCAGGCGGTATAATTCACCCCTCCACTTT
TRBJ1-4	TRBD1	once	TRBV7-9	CASSLGAGGEKLFF	TGTGCCAGCAGCTTAGGCGCAGGGGGTGAAAAACTGTTTTTT
TRBJ2-1	TRBD2	.	TRBV11-2	CASSLGGANEQFF	TGTGCCAGCAGCCTCGGGGGGGCCAATGAGCAGTTCTTC
TRBJ2-1	TRBD2	.	TRBV11-2	CASSSIRGVSYNEQFF	TGTGCCAGCAGCTCCATTCGGGGGGTGTCTTACAATGAGCAGTTCTTC
TRBJ1-1	.	.	TRBV3-1/TRBV3-2	CASNSHGGRHTEAFF	TGTGCCAGCAACTCACATGGCGGGAGGCACACTGAAGCTTTCTTT
TRBJ1-1	TRBD1	.	TRBV2	CASSGQGMNTEAFF	TGTGCCAGCAGTGGACAGGGGATGAACACTGAAGCTTTCTTT
TRBJ2-5	.	.	TRBV24-1	CATSDLRSTEETQYF	TGTGCCACCAGTGATTTGCGGTCCACAGAAGAGACCCAGTACTTC
TRBJ1-3	.	.	TRBV5-1	CASSSYGDSGNTIYF	TGCGCCAGCAGCTCGTACGGGGACTCTGGAAACACCATATATTTT
TRBJ1-2	.	.	TRBV4-1	CASSQPLGDNYGYTF	TGCGCCAGCAGCCAACCCCTAGGGGATAACTATGGCTACACCTTC
TRBJ2-1	.	.	TRBV24-1	CATSDPNVEGGRNEQFF	TGTGCCACCAGTGATCCCAATGTTGAGGGGGGGAGAAATGAGCAGTTCTTC
TRBJ2-5	.	.	TRBV20-1	CSARDQAAGYF	TGCAGTGCTAGAGATCAGGCAGCGGGGTACTTC
TRBJ1-5	.	.	TRBV15	CATSRDLGVRAQHF	TGTGCCACCAGCAGAGATTTAGGAGTCAGAGCCCAGCATTTT
TRBJ1-5	.	.	TRBV5-5	CASSRSRQFNQPQHF	TGTGCCAGCAGCCGTTCCCGACAGTTCAATCAGCCCCAGCATTTT
TRBJ2-3	TRBD2	.	TRBV24-1	CATSGLAGETQADTQYF	TGTGCCACCAGCGGACTAGCGGGGGAGACTCAAGCAGATACGCAGTATTTT
TRBJ2-1	TRBD2	.	TRBV9	CASSVGAGDDEQFF	TGTGCCAGCAGCGTAGGGGCGGGGGACGATGAGCAGTTCTTC
TRBJ1-6	TRBD1	.	TRBV11-2	CASSLGTGVNSPLHF	TGTGCCAGCAGCTTGGGGACAGGAGTTAATTCACCCCTCCACTTT
TRBJ1-3	.	.	TRBV6-1	CASSERQRIGNTIYF	TGTGCCAGCAGTGAGCGGCAGAGGATAGGAAACACCATATATTTT
TRBJ1-2	.	.	TRBV5-1	CASSPSAGNYGYTF	TGCGCCAGCAGCCCATCGGCAGGGAACTATGGCTACACCTTC
TRBJ2-3	.	.	TRBV6-5	CASAGGGVVDTQYF	TGTGCCAGCGCCGGTGGAGGGGTCGTAGATACGCAGTATTTT
TRBJ2-5	.	.	TRBV3-1/TRBV3-2	CASSPARAGDKETQYF	TGTGCCAGCAGCCCAGCCCGGGCAGGGGATAAAGAGACCCAGTACTTC
TRBJ1-5	TRBD1	.	TRBV5-3	CARSLHRGRRNQPQHF	TGTGCCAGAAGCTTACACAGGGGGCGACGCAATCAGCCCCAGCATTTT
TRBJ1-2	.	.	TRBV6-5	CASSYHGGRNYGYTF	TGTGCCAGCAGTTACCACGGGGGACGGAACTATGGCTACACCTTC
TRBJ1-6	TRBD1	.	TRBV6-4	CASSLTGDNSPLHF	TGTGCCAGCAGCTTGACAGGGGACAATTCACCCCTCCACTTT
TRBJ1-1	TRBD1	.	TRBV10-3	CAIRGRTGNTEAFF	TGTGCCATCAGGGGGAGGACAGGGAACACTGAAGCTTTCTTT
TRBJ1-1	.	.	TRBV5-1	CASSSQQNTEAFF	TGCGCCAGCAGCTCGCAACAGAACACTGAAGCTTTCTTT
TRBJ1-2	.	.	TRBV7-9	CASSLGSYGYTF	TGTGCCAGCAGCCTGGGGAGCTATGGCTACACCTTC
TRBJ1-1	TRBD1	.	TRBV9	CASSVAIGQGFSEAFF	TGTGCCAGCAGCGTAGCTATAGGACAGGGGTTTTCCGAAGCTTTCTTT
TRBJ1-2	TRBD1	once	TRBV29-1	CSVEDLRGLAYGYTF	TGCAGCGTTGAAGACTTGAGGGGGCTGGCCTATGGCTACACCTTC
TRBJ1-4	TRBD1	few	TRBV5-1	CASSLTGTGSNEKLFF	TGCGCCAGCAGCTTAACCGGGACAGGTTCTAATGAAAAACTGTTTTTT
TRBJ1-1	.	.	TRBV19	CASSIDLTGHAFF	TGTGCCAGTAGTATAGATCTTACAGGGCATGCTTTCTTT
TRBJ1-1	TRBD1	.	TRBV6-5	CASRQGVGTEAFF	TGTGCCAGCAGACAGGGGGTGGGGACTGAAGCTTTCTTT
TRBJ1-4	.	.	TRBV10-3	CAISESQGEKLFF	TGTGCCATCAGTGAGTCCCAGGGTGAAAAACTGTTTTTT
TRBJ1-1	.	.	TRBV11-3	CASSRRGVDAEAFF	TGTGCCAGCAGCCGAAGGGGCGTTGACGCTGAAGCTTTCTTT
TRBJ1-6	.	.	TRBV25-1	CASSDLSESSYNSPLHF	TGTGCCAGCAGTGATTTGTCGGAGAGCTCCTATAATTCACCCCTCCACTTT
TRBJ2-1	TRBD1	.	TRBV3-1/TRBV3-2	CASSPLTGGGEQFF	TGTGCCAGCAGCCCCCTCACAGGGGGCGGCGAGCAGTTCTTC
TRBJ2-1	.	.	TRBV4-1	CASSRPFRSSYNEQFF	TGCGCCAGCAGCCGGCCTTTTCGAAGCTCCTACAATGAGCAGTTCTTC
TRBJ1-6	.	.	TRBV6-1	CASRGQYNSPLHF	TGTGCCAGCAGGGGACAATATAATTCACCCCTCCACTTT
TRBJ1-2	TRBD1	.	TRBV10-3	CAISGVLRDRGNYGYTF	TGTGCCATCAGTGGCGTACTGCGGGACAGGGGAAACTATGGCTACACCTTC
TRBJ1-4	TRBD1	.	TRBV7-2	CASSKQGGQGNEKLFF	TGTGCCAGCAGCAAACAGGGAGGACAGGGAAATGAAAAACTGTTTTTT